This T cell receptor beta chain was sequenced during a study of blood T cells in healthy people across ages. Study-wide findings and caveats: Diversity estimates drawn from one million T cells were deemed underestimates. Unsorted PBMCs ruled out conclusive naive versus antigen-experienced comparison.

On this clonotype itself: The antigen is undetermined.

The second PCR ran roughly 7 to 12 cycles with a sample-barcoded 5' primer and J-beta primers. TCRdb re-called the 5' RACE reads with MiXCR, one entry per CDR3 protein. This table has fewer than 700,000 distinct CDR3 sequences, under 55% appearing once. The CDR3 contains 13 residues. With 0 bases removed from V and 6 bases from J, the gap between germline ends came to 8 bases. From germline, CDR1 is SGDLS and CDR2 YYNGEE. The sequence derives from a man older than 75 in good health. The chain uses TRBV9 and TRBJ2-3; no firm D call. Sequenced material: blood. CDR3 sequence (DNA): TGTGCCAGCAGCGTAGGGGATGAGGATACGCAGTATTTT. This sequence encodes CASSVGDEDTQYF.